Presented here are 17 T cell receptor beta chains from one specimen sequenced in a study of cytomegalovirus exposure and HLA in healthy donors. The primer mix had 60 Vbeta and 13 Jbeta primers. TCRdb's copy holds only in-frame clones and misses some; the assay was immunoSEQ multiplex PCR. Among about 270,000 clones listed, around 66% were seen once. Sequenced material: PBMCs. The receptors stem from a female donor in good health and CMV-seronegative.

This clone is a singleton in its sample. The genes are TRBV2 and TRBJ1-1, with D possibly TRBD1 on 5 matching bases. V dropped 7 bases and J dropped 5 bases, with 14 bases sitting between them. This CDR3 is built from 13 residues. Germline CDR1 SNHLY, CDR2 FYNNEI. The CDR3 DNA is TGTGCCAGCAAATACAGGTTGGAAACTGAAGCTTTCTTT. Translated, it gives CASKYRLETEAFF.

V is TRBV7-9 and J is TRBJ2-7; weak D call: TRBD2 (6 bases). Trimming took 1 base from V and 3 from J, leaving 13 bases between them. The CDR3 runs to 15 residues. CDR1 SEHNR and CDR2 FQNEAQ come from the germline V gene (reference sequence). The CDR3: CASSLVGRGGYEQYF. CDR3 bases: TGTGCCAGCAGCTTAGTTGGGCGGGGCGGCTACGAGCAGTACTTC.

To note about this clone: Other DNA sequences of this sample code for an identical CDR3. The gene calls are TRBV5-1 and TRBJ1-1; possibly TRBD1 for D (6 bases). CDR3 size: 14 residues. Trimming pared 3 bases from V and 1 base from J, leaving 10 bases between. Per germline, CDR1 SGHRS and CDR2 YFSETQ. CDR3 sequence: CASSSGAGNTEAFF. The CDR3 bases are TGCGCCAGCAGCTCAGGGGCTGGGAACACTGAAGCTTTCTTT.

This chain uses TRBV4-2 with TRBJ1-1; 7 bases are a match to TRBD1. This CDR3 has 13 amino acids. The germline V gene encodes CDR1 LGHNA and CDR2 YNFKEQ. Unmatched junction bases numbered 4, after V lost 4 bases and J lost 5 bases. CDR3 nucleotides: TGTGCCAGCAGCCCAGGGGGATGGACTGAAGCTTTCTTT. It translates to CASSPGGWTEAFF.

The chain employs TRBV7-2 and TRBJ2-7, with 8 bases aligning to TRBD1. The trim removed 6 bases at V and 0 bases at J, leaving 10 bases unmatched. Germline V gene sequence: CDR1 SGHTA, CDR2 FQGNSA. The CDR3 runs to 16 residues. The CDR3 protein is CASSYQGADSSYEQYF. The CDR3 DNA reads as TGTGCCAGCAGTTATCAGGGGGCCGATAGCTCCTACGAGCAGTACTTC.

The CDR3 nucleotides are TGTGCCAGCAGCCCCGGGACAGTTAGGGGTGAAGCTTTCTTT. The encoded protein is CASSPGTVRGEAFF. The chain couples TRBV5-4 to TRBJ1-1, with 7 positions matching TRBD1. From germline, CDR1 is SGHNT and CDR2 YYREEE (reference sequence). With 4 bases clipped from V and 7 bases from J, the junction kept 10 bases outside the gene matches. This CDR3 is 14 amino acids long. Combining the CDR3 with reference TRBV5-4 and TRBJ1-1 gives the whole variable domain ETGVTQSPTHLIKTRGQQVTLRCSSQSGHNTVSWYQQALGQGPQFIFQYYREEENGRGNFPPRFSGLQFPNYSSELNVNALELDDSALYLCASSPGTVRGEAFFGQGTRLTVV.

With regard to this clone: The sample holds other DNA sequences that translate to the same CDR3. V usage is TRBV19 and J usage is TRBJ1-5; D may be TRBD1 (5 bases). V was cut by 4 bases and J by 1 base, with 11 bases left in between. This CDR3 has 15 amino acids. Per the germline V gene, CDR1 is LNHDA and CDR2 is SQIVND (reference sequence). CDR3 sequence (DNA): TGTGCCAGTAGTACCCCAGACAGAAGCAATCAGCCCCAGCATTTT. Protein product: CASSTPDRSNQPQHF.

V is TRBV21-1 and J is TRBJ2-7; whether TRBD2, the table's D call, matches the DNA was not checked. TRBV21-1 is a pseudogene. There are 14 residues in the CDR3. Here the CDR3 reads CASSKSVVSYEQYF. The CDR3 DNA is TGTGCCAGCAGCAAGTCGGTCGTGTCCTACGAGCAGTACTTC.

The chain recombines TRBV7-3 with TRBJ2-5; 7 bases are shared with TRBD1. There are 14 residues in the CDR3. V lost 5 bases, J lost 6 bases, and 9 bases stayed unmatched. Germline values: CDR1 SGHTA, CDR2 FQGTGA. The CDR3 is CASSEQGSGKTQYF. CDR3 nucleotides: TGTGCCAGCAGCGAACAGGGGAGCGGTAAGACCCAGTACTTC. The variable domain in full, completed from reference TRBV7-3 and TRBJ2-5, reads GAGVSQTPSNKVTEKGKYVELRCDPISGHTALYWYRQSLGQGPEFLIYFQGTGAADDSGLPNDRFFAVRPEGSVSTLKIQRTERGDSAVYLCASSEQGSGKTQYFGPGTRLLVL.

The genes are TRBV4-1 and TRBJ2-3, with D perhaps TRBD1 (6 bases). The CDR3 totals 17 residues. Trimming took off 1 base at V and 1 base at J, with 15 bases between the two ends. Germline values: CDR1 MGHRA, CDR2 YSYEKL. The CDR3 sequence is CASSQARDEGGTDTQYF. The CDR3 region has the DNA TGCGCCAGCAGCCAAGCCCGCGATGAGGGGGGCACAGATACGCAGTATTTT.

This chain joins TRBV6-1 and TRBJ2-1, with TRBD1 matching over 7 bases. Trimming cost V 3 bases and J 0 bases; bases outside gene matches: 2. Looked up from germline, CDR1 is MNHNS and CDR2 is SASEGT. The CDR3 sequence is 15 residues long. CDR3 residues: CASSEGQSSYNEQFF. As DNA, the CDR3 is TGTGCCAGCAGTGAGGGACAGAGCTCCTACAATGAGCAGTTCTTC.

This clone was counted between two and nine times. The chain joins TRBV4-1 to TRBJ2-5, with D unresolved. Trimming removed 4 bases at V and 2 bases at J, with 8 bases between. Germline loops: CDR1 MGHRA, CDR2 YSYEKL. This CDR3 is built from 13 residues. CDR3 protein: CASSPLTQETQYF. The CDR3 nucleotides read TGCGCCAGCAGCCCGCTGACTCAAGAGACCCAGTACTTC.

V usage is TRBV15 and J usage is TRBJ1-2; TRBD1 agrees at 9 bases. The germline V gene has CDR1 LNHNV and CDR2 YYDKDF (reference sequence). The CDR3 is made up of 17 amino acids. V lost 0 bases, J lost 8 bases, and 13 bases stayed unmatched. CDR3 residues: CATSREDRGRRGEGYTF. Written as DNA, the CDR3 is TGTGCCACCAGCAGAGAGGACAGGGGCCGCCGAGGGGAGGGCTACACCTTC.

The CDR3 spells CASSPLVAGSTDTQYF. CDR3 DNA sequence: TGCGCCAGCAGCCCCCTGGTGGCAGGGTCCACAGATACGCAGTATTTT. V is TRBV5-1 and J is TRBJ2-3; the D gene is possibly TRBD1 (5 bases). From germline, CDR1 is SGHRS and CDR2 YFSETQ. Trimming cost V 4 bases and J 2 bases, with 17 bases left between them. The CDR3 extends over 16 amino acids.

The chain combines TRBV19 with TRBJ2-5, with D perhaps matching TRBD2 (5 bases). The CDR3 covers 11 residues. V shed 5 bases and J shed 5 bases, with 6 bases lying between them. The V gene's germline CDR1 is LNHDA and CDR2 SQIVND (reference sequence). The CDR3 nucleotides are TGTGCCAGTAGTTGGGAGGAGACCCAGTACTTC. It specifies CASSWEETQYF.

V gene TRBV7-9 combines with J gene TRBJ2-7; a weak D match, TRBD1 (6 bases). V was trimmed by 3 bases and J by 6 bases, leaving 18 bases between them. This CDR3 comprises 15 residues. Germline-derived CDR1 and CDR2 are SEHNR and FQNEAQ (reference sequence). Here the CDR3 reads CASSFNRVFEREQYF. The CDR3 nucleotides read TGTGCCAGCAGCTTTAACAGGGTCTTTGAGCGCGAGCAGTACTTC. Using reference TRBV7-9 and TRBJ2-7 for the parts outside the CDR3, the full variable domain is DTGVSQNPRHKITKRGQNVTFRCDPISEHNRLYWYRQTLGQGPEFLTYFQNEAQLEKSRLLSDRFSAERPKGSFSTLEIQRTEQGDSAMYLCASSFNRVFEREQYFGPGTRLTVT.

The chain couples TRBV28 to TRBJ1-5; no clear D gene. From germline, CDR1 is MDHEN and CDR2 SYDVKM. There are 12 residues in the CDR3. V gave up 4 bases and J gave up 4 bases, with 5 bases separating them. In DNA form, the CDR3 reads TGTGCCAGCAGTTACGGGAATCAGCCCCAGCATTTT. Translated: CASSYGNQPQHF. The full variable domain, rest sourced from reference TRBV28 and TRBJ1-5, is DVKVTQSSRYLVKRTGEKVFLECVQDMDHENMFWYRQDPGLGLRLIYFSYDVKMKEKGDIPEGYSVSREKKERFSLILESASTNQTSMYLCASSYGNQPQHFGDGTRLSIL.